Listed below are T cell receptor beta chains from one sample, sequenced in a study of blood T cell repertoires in COVID-19. This table comes from immunoSEQ multiplex PCR, and its TCRdb copy is limited to in-frame clones, with some not included. The sample has roughly 68,000 clones, about 88% seen once. The material sequenced was peripheral blood. These receptors came from a woman in her sixties with COVID-19, enrolled during active disease. The CDR3 runs from the conserved cysteine through the conserved F or W. D genes are given only for firm matches. Only some rows state a clone size, as once, few, many or a class for expanded clones.

j_gene	abundance	len	v_gene	d_gene	CDR3aa	CDR3nt
TRBJ2-7	.	12	TRBV6-2/TRBV6-3	.	CASSYKYSEQYF	TGTGCCAGCAGTTATAAGTATAGCGAGCAGTACTTC
TRBJ2-3	.	15	TRBV11-3	TRBD2	CASSSSGSESDTQYF	TGTGCCAGCAGTTCTAGCGGGAGTGAGTCAGATACGCAGTATTTT
TRBJ1-2	.	18	TRBV5-1	.	CASSLSGAPSDTNYGYTF	TGCGCCAGCAGCTTGAGTGGGGCACCCAGCGACACTAACTATGGCTACACCTTC
TRBJ1-2	.	16	TRBV27	.	CASSLNLATSGYGYTF	TGTGCCAGCAGTTTAAATCTAGCGACCAGTGGCTATGGCTACACCTTC
TRBJ2-5	.	17	TRBV24-1	TRBD2	CATSDFGAGGSQETQYF	TGTGCCACCAGTGATTTTGGGGCGGGGGGTTCCCAAGAGACCCAGTACTTC
TRBJ2-1	.	14	TRBV7-2	.	CASRRGGSYNEQFF	TGTGCCAGCAGGAGGGGGGGCTCCTACAATGAGCAGTTCTTC
TRBJ1-2	.	14	TRBV7-9	.	CASSLAQVVNGYTF	TGTGCCAGCAGCTTAGCTCAGGTAGTGAATGGCTACACCTTC
TRBJ2-1	few	15	TRBV7-2	TRBD2	CASSSTSGGWNEQFF	TGTGCCAGCAGCTCGACTAGCGGGGGGTGGAATGAGCAGTTCTTC
TRBJ1-1	.	14	TRBV7-2	.	CASSSGMGNTEAFF	TGTGCCAGCAGCTCAGGGATGGGGAACACTGAAGCTTTCTTT
TRBJ2-1	.	14	TRBV7-8	.	CASSSRSLVNEQFF	TGTGCCAGCAGCTCCCGTAGTCTAGTCAATGAGCAGTTCTTC
TRBJ2-6	.	16	TRBV9	.	CASSVRQASGANVLTF	TGTGCCAGCAGCGTCCGACAGGCCTCTGGGGCCAACGTCCTGACTTTC
TRBJ2-5	.	18	TRBV4-2	TRBD2	CASSQLAVSGGAGETQYF	TGTGCCAGCAGCCAGTTAGCCGTAAGCGGGGGGGCCGGAGAGACCCAGTACTTC
TRBJ1-2	.	17	TRBV6-1	TRBD1	CASSDRTGGVGNYGYTF	TGTGCCAGCAGTGATAGGACAGGGGGAGTGGGCAACTATGGCTACACCTTC
TRBJ2-7	.	15	TRBV28	.	CASSDVGAGSHEQYF	TGTGCCAGCAGTGACGTTGGGGCGGGATCCCACGAGCAGTACTTC
TRBJ2-1	.	18	TRBV24-1	.	CATSGEEGSGSFYNEQFF	TGTGCCACCAGTGGGGAGGAGGGTTCCGGGAGTTTCTACAATGAGCAGTTCTTC